The rows below give T cell receptor beta chains drawn from one sample of a study of cytomegalovirus exposure and HLA in healthy donors. Sequenced by immunoSEQ multiplex PCR; TCRdb stores in-frame clones only, minus some. The repertoire has 150,000 to 200,000 clones, around four fifths of them found once; the top ten carry approximately 2.9%. Sequenced input: PBMCs. Receptors originate from a woman aged 50 to 60 in good health and CMV-seropositive. The CDR3 runs from the conserved cysteine through the conserved F or W. Each record gives: J gene, clone size, V gene, D gene, CDR3 DNA, CDR3 protein. D genes are given only for firm matches. Size is omitted from some rows. Given values are once, few, many or a class for expanded clones.

TRBJ2-7 NA TRBV5-6 NA TGTGCCAGCAGCCCCGGAGACGGGTTGTTCTACGAGCAGTACTTC CASSPGDGLFYEQYF
TRBJ1-1 NA TRBV21-1 NA TGTGCCAGCAGCAAAGCGGGAACAGGGGGCACTGAAGCTTTCTTT CASSKAGTGGTEAFF
TRBJ2-2 NA TRBV6-1 NA TGTGCCACCCACGAGGCCGGGGAGCTGTTTTTT CATHEAGELFF
TRBJ1-2 NA TRBV7-9 NA TGTGCCAGCGGACCAGGGTTGTTAGGCTATGGCTACACCTTC CASGPGLLGYGYTF
TRBJ2-7 NA TRBV5-1 TRBD2 TGTGCCAGCAGCTTGGGCGGGGGCTCCTACGAGCAGTACTTC CASSLGGGSYEQYF
TRBJ1-1 NA TRBV29-1 NA TGCAGCGTCGTGACACACATGAACACTGAAGCTTTCTTT CSVVTHMNTEAFF
TRBJ1-5 NA TRBV19 NA TGTGCCAGCACAGGGTTACCACGAAATCAGCCCCAGCATTTT CASTGLPRNQPQHF
TRBJ2-2 NA TRBV7-2 TRBD1 TGTGCCAGCAGCTCCTTGGGGACAGCGAACACCGGGGAGCTGTTTTTT CASSSLGTANTGELFF
TRBJ2-7 NA TRBV20-1 NA TGCAGTGCTAGTCTAGACTCCGAGCAGTACTTC CSASLDSEQYF
TRBJ1-3 NA TRBV5-1 TRBD1 TGCGCCACCGGGACAGGGGAAGTTGGAAACACCATATATTTT CATGTGEVGNTIYF
TRBJ2-5 NA TRBV4-1 NA TGCGCCAGCAGCCAAGTTCAGGGAACAGAGACCCAGTACTTC CASSQVQGTETQYF
TRBJ2-7 NA TRBV28 TRBD1 TGTGCCAGCAGTTCAACCGGGACAGGGGGGTTCGGGCAGTACTTC CASSSTGTGGFGQYF
TRBJ2-4 NA TRBV27 NA TGTGCCAGCAGTCCTGGGGACGGGCCGCCGGGGGACATTCAGTACTTC CASSPGDGPPGDIQYF
TRBJ1-1 NA TRBV5-1 NA TGCGCCAGCGGCAGGGTAGACACTGAAGCTTTCTTT CASGRVDTEAFF
TRBJ2-3 few TRBV5-1 NA TGCGCCAGCGGAGTTACTAGCACAGATACGCAGTATTTT CASGVTSTDTQYF
TRBJ2-2 NA TRBV6-4 NA TGTGCCAGCAGTGAAGCGGACGGGGAGCTGTTTTTT CASSEADGELFF
TRBJ2-5 NA TRBV19 NA TGTGCCAGTAAACTGGCAGGGGAAGAGACCCAGTACTTC CASKLAGEETQYF
TRBJ1-1 NA TRBV6-6 NA TGTGCCAGCAGTTACTCTACAGGACAAGAAGCTTTCTTT CASSYSTGQEAFF
TRBJ2-1 once TRBV19 NA TGTGCCAGTAGCTCCTGGCAACCTGACTCCTACAATGAGCAGTTCTTC CASSSWQPDSYNEQFF
TRBJ2-7 NA TRBV15 TRBD1 TGTGCCACCAGCAGAGGAGGCGGGACAGGGGAATACGAGCAGTACTTC CATSRGGGTGEYEQYF
TRBJ1-6 few TRBV5-4 TRBD1 TGTGCCAGCAGCCCAGGACAGGGGGCGGGCGGTTCACCCCTCCACTTT CASSPGQGAGGSPLHF
TRBJ1-2 NA TRBV18 NA TGTGCCAGCTCAGTGGACAGTTATGGCTACACCTTC CASSVDSYGYTF
TRBJ1-6 NA TRBV19 TRBD1 TGTGCCAGTAGTATGGGACAGGTAAATTCACCCCTCCACTTT CASSMGQVNSPLHF
TRBJ1-3 NA TRBV4-1 NA TGCGCCAGCAGCCAAGGAATGGGAGCTGGAAACACCATATATTTT CASSQGMGAGNTIYF
TRBJ2-7 few TRBV6-1 TRBD2 TGTGCCAGCAGTGGGGGGGCTAGCGGGGGTTACGAGCAGTACTTC CASSGGASGGYEQYF
TRBJ2-5 once TRBV6-1 TRBD2 TGTGCCAGCAGTGAAGCGCGGCTGGGCGGAATAGCGGGGGGCGCGGAGACCCAGTACTTC CASSEARLGGIAGGAETQYF
TRBJ1-3 NA TRBV10-1 NA TGCGCCAGCAGGACCGGGACAAGATTGAGCTCTGGAAACACCATATATTTT CASRTGTRLSSGNTIYF
TRBJ2-5 many TRBV6-1 TRBD2 TGTGCCAGCAGTGGAATAGCGGGGGGACAAGAGACCCAGTACTTC CASSGIAGGQETQYF
TRBJ1-1 NA TRBV18 TRBD1 TGTGCCAGCTCACCAAGGACAGGGGACGCTGAAGCTTTCTTT CASSPRTGDAEAFF
TRBJ2-3 NA TRBV5-6 NA TGTGCCAGCAGCTTGTTATCAGATACGCAGTATTTT CASSLLSDTQYF
TRBJ1-1 NA TRBV10-3 TRBD1 TGTGCCATCAGGACCACAGGGGGTCCTGAAGCTTTCTTT CAIRTTGGPEAFF
TRBJ2-5 few TRBV6-1 NA TGTGCCAGCAGTGAAAACGGGCGGGGTCGAGAGACCCAGTACTTC CASSENGRGRETQYF
TRBJ2-3 NA TRBV5-4 NA TGTGCCAGCAGCTTGGGTCGCCGGGTTAGCACAGATACGCAGTATTTT CASSLGRRVSTDTQYF
TRBJ2-1 NA TRBV27 TRBD1 TGTGCCAGCACCAGGGGGCCTTACAATGAGCAGTTCTTC CASTRGPYNEQFF
TRBJ2-2 NA TRBV5-4 NA TGTGCCAGCAGCTTGGACGGCACCGGGGAGCTGTTTTTT CASSLDGTGELFF
TRBJ2-1 NA TRBV7-6 TRBD1 TGTGCCAGCAGCTTAGGGACAGGGGGCGTAAATGAGCAGTTCTTC CASSLGTGGVNEQFF
TRBJ2-2 NA TRBV19 TRBD1 TGTGCCAGTAGTATAACCGGGACAGGCCTTAACACCGGGGAGCTGTTTTTT CASSITGTGLNTGELFF
TRBJ2-5 NA TRBV6-1 NA TGTGCCAGCAGTGGAGACAGTGCCAAAGAGACCCAGTACTTC CASSGDSAKETQYF
TRBJ2-2 NA TRBV5-4 NA TGTGCCAGCAGCTTGGTTGGCGGGGCGAACACCGGGGAGCTGTTTTTT CASSLVGGANTGELFF
TRBJ2-3 NA TRBV6-6 NA TGTGCCAGCAGTTACTCGCGTCCCGGCACAGATACGCAGTATTTT CASSYSRPGTDTQYF
TRBJ1-1 NA TRBV30 NA TGTGCCTGGGGCCGACAAACGAGGGGGGGGAACACTGAAGCTTTCTTT CAWGRQTRGGNTEAFF
TRBJ2-6 NA TRBV4-3 NA TGCGCCAGCAGCCAAGAATTTACTGGGGCCAACGTCCTGACTTTC CASSQEFTGANVLTF
TRBJ1-5 NA TRBV10-3 TRBD1 TGTGCCATCAGTGAGGGACAGGAAAGCAATCAGCCCCAGCATTTT CAISEGQESNQPQHF
TRBJ2-2 NA TRBV19 NA TGTGCCAGTAGTATGGCCGGGACCGGGGAGCTGTTTTTT CASSMAGTGELFF
TRBJ2-7 NA TRBV29-1 NA TGCAGCGTTGAAGGGAGGGACGAGCAGTACTTC CSVEGRDEQYF
TRBJ2-5 NA TRBV5-1 TRBD2 TGCGCCAGCAGCCGCACCGGGACTAGCGGCCAAGAGACCCAGTACTTC CASSRTGTSGQETQYF
TRBJ1-2 NA TRBV7-9 TRBD1 TGTTCCAGCGCCAAATCCCCCGGGACAGAGACTAACTATGGCTACACCTTC CSSAKSPGTETNYGYTF
TRBJ2-3 NA TRBV5-5 NA TGTGCCAGCAGCTTGTCTTGGCGGACTACTAGTACAGATACGCAGTATTTT CASSLSWRTTSTDTQYF
TRBJ1-1 NA TRBV6-5 TRBD1 TGTGCCAGCAGCCTAAGTCGACAGGGGCCTTATGAAGCTTTCTTT CASSLSRQGPYEAFF